The 15 T cell receptor beta chains reported below all come from one sample, sequenced in a study of regulatory T cells in long-lasting Graves disease. The time point was: newly diagnosed GD, antithyroid drugs for less than 3 months. The authors made the TCR library using RNA they extracted from PBMCs. Arm-PCR with iRepertoire HTBI primers amplified the CDR3 regions for these TCR beta libraries. One entry per CDR3 protein results from TCRdb running MiXCR on the multiplex PCR reads. The sample holds fewer than 550,000 distinct CDR3 sequences; around 16% are singletons and the top ten take 25%. The sample also formed part of further work on T cells in Graves' hyperthyroidism and ophthalmopathy.

Sequencing was performed on peripheral blood mononuclear cells (PBMCs), taken at new diagnosis, from a patient treated with antithyroid drugs. Every receptor here comes from a woman aged 35-60 years with Graves disease.

Points on this clonotype: With a much larger clone just one base away, this may be a read error. The chain employs TRBV12-3 or TRBV12-4 and TRBJ2-1, with D perhaps being TRBD1 or TRBD2 (5 bases each). V lost 5 bases and J 9 bases, leaving 14 bases between the germline ends. The CDR3 covers 13 residues. CDR3 in amino acids: CASSTRARGEQFF. CDR3 in DNA: TGTGCCAGCAGTACGAGGGCTAGGGGTGAGCAGTTCTTC.

This clonotype was seen only a few times. CDR3 sequence: CRGVPGASGMNTEAFF. CDR3 nucleotide sequence: TGCAGGGGGGTTCCGGGGGCGTCCGGGATGAACACTGAAGCTTTCTTT. The chain links TRBV20-1 to TRBJ1-1; maybe TRBD1 (6 bases). Germline V gene data show CDR1 as DFQATT and CDR2 as SNEGSKA (reference sequence). The CDR3 runs 16 residues.

This clonotype has a handful of counts. This chain links TRBV11-2 with TRBJ2-2, with D perhaps TRBD2 (5 bases). The V end was cut by 5 bases, the J end by 2 bases, with 9 bases between. Per germline, CDR1 SGHAT and CDR2 FQNNGV. CDR3 length: 14 amino acids. The DNA of the CDR3 is TGTGCCAGCAGCCCCGGGATCAACACCGGGGAGCTGTTTTTT. Protein: CASSPGINTGELFF. Drawing the rest from reference TRBV11-2 and TRBJ2-2, the complete variable domain is EAGVAQSPRYKIIEKRQSVAFWCNPISGHATLYWYQQILGQGPKLLIQFQNNGVVDDSQLPKDRFSAERLKGVDSTLKIQPAKLEDSAVYLCASSPGINTGELFFGEGSRLTVL.

This clonotype was counted a few times. The chain employs TRBV7-3 and TRBJ2-5; possible D gene TRBD1, 5 bases. The V and J ends lost 5 bases and 1 base respectively, with 17 bases between them. Germline CDR1 reads SGHTA; CDR2 reads FQGTGA. The CDR3 length is 16 residues. CDR3 bases: TGTGCCAGCAGCCCCACCGCAGGGTCCTCCCAAGAGACCCAGTACTTC. Amino acids: CASSPTAGSSQETQYF.

V is TRBV4-2 and J is TRBJ1-1; the D gene is possibly TRBD1 (6 bases). The CDR3 totals 13 residues. In germline, CDR1 is LGHNA, CDR2 YNFKEQ. Trimming removed 0 bases from V and 8 bases from J, with 10 bases in between. The CDR3 protein is CASSQDPQGEAFF. CDR3 bases: TGTGCCAGCAGCCAAGATCCCCAGGGGGAAGCTTTCTTT.

This chain links TRBV6-1 with TRBJ1-1; 9 nucleotides agree with TRBD1. V lost 6 bases, J lost 4 bases, and 9 bases stayed unmatched. The CDR3 totals 15 residues. Germline values: CDR1 MNHNS, CDR2 SASEGT. The CDR3 region is CASRLQGARSTEAFF. The CDR3 DNA reads TGTGCCAGCAGGCTACAGGGGGCGCGAAGCACTGAAGCTTTCTTT.

About this clonotype itself: No conserved phenylalanine or tryptophan is present at the end of the CDR3, so a read error is the likely explanation. The rearrangement uses TRBV19 and TRBJ1-3, with D possibly matching TRBD1 (5 bases). The CDR3 spans 14 residues. The V and J ends lost 10 bases and 0 bases respectively, with 13 bases between them. CDR1 and CDR2 from the germline V gene are LNHDA and SQIVND (reference sequence). The CDR3 DNA is TGTGCCACCTCCGACAGCTCCTCTGGAAACACCATATATTCT. It encodes CATSDSSSGNTIYS.

Many counts were recorded for this clonotype. This chain uses TRBV7-2 with TRBJ2-1, with D unresolved. V lost 5 bases to trimming and J lost 5 bases, with 10 bases between them. This CDR3 comprises 13 residues. Germline V CDR1 and CDR2: SGHTA, FQGNSA. The CDR3 sequence: CASSTYTDNEQFF. The CDR3 DNA is TGTGCCAGCAGCACTTACACAGACAATGAGCAGTTCTTC.

In its sample, this clonotype was seen a few times. This CDR3 reads CAISAGTGGGQPQHF. The CDR3 DNA reads as TGTGCCATCAGTGCTGGGACAGGGGGCGGTCAGCCCCAGCATTTT. V is TRBV10-3 and J is TRBJ1-5; 12 bases are a match to TRBD1. Trimming took 4 bases from V and 6 from J; bases not matched to a gene: 4. CDR1 and CDR2 (germline): ENHRY, SYGVKD. The length of the CDR3 is 15 residues.

This clonotype showed up just a few times. J is TRBJ1-1 and V is TRBV7-3, with 9 bases lining up with TRBD1. CDR3 length: 15 amino acids. From germline, CDR1 is SGHTA and CDR2 FQGTGA. V was clipped by 6 bases and J by 3 bases; unmatched bases: 8. CDR3 amino acids: CASSQQGQGDTEAFF. CDR3 in DNA: TGTGCCAGCAGTCAACAGGGACAGGGTGACACTGAAGCTTTCTTT.

For this clonotype: This may come from a read error, since a much larger clone is one base off. V and J are TRBV28 and TRBJ2-1; D is perhaps TRBD2 (5 bases). From germline, CDR1 is MDHEN and CDR2 SYDVKM. This CDR3 has 12 amino acids. The ends were cut back, 4 bases at V and 10 bases at J, with 11 bases in the middle. Written as DNA, the CDR3 is TGTGCCAGCAGTTCCGGGATATTGGAGCAGTTCTTC. Protein: CASSSGILEQFF.

The chain uses TRBV11-2 and TRBJ1-1; D is ambiguous. This CDR3 contains 14 residues. The germline V gene has CDR1 SGHAT and CDR2 FQNNGV. V was cut by 6 bases and J by 2 bases, with 13 bases left in between. The CDR3: CASSATVPNTEAFF. DNA of the CDR3: TGTGCCAGCAGTGCGACTGTCCCCAACACTGAAGCTTTCTTT.

The genes are TRBV29-1 and TRBJ2-5, with D possibly matching TRBD1 (7 bases). Trimming pared 7 bases from V and 2 bases from J, leaving 11 bases between. The CDR3 has 12 residues. Germline V gene sequence: CDR1 SQVTM, CDR2 ANQGSEA. The CDR3 DNA reads TGCAGCGCCGCGGGACAGCAAGAGACCCAGTACTTC. Protein product: CSAAGQQETQYF.

This clonotype was seen at least ten times. V is TRBV18 and J is TRBJ1-1; 7 nucleotides match TRBD1. With V trimmed by 4 bases and J by 0 bases, 2 bases remained unmatched. The CDR3 extends over 14 amino acids. The germline CDR1 and CDR2 sequences are KGHSH and LQKENI. The CDR3 bases are TGTGCCAGCTCACGGGACAGCATGAACACTGAAGCTTTCTTT. This encodes CASSRDSMNTEAFF. The variable domain in full, with the rest retrieved from reference TRBV18 and TRBJ1-1, is NAGVMQNPRHLVRRRGQEARLRCSPMKGHSHVYWYRQLPEEGLKFMVYLQKENIIDESGMPKERFSAEFPKEGPSILRIQQVVRGDSAAYFCASSRDSMNTEAFFGQGTRLTVV.

In its sample, this clonotype was seen a few times. The V call is TRBV5-5, the J call TRBJ2-2; D is uncertain. V was clipped by 3 bases and J by 3 bases, with 12 bases between them. Germline V gene lookup returns CDR1 SGHKS and CDR2 YYEKEE (reference sequence). The CDR3 runs 15 residues. The chain's CDR3 is CASSWEYSHTGELFF. The CDR3, as DNA: TGTGCCAGCAGCTGGGAATACAGCCACACCGGGGAGCTGTTTTTT.